Presented here are 27 T cell receptor beta chains from one specimen sequenced in a study of tumor-infiltrating lymphocytes in primary liver carcinoma. From around 500 ng of total RNA, TCR beta-specific cDNA was reverse-transcribed using a constant-region primer. Researchers made the TCR beta libraries by running three nested multiplex PCR rounds with slightly modified ARM-PCR. TRBV1-TRBV30 forward and Cbeta reverse primers drove the first two approximately 10-cycle rounds. TCRdb re-analysed the multiplex PCR reads in MiXCR, keeping a single row per CDR3 protein. This table holds 90,000 to 140,000 distinct CDR3 sequences, about four fifths found once. Between about 20 and 30 mg of unsorted bulk tissue served as the source from which RNA and DNA were co-extracted. Sequencing used liver tumor tissue from sampling region 3. Subset described: tumor region T3, left-lateral pole. The receptors were gathered from a man aged 40-49 years with primary liver carcinoma and hepatitis B virus infection.

As to this clonotype: Germline and junction disagree at one end, which may indicate a read error. The V call is TRBV4-1, the J call TRBJ1-3, with 9 positions matching TRBD1. Germline values: CDR1 MGHRA, CDR2 YSYEKL. This CDR3 is built from 21 residues. The CDR3 here is CASSREGLTGGRISSGNTIYF. As DNA, the CDR3 is TGCGCCAGTAGCCGAGAAGGCTTGACAGGGGGTCGTATTTCCTCTGGAAACACCATATATTTT.

This clonotype was observed a handful of times. This chain joins TRBV30 and TRBJ1-4; D is ambiguous. The ends were cut back, 3 bases at V and 5 bases at J, with 13 bases in the middle. CDR1 is GTSNPN, CDR2 SVGIG, per germline (reference sequence). The CDR3 totals 14 residues. As DNA, the CDR3 is TGTGCCTGGAGATTACAGATAACCAATGAAAAACTGTTTTTT. This codes for CAWRLQITNEKLFF.

About this clonotype: One end of the junction fails to match germline, which may point to a read error. The V and J genes are TRBV11-1 and TRBJ2-4; 9 nucleotides match TRBD2. Germline-derived CDR1 and CDR2 are SGHAT and FQDESV (reference sequence). The CDR3 extends over 17 amino acids. Here the CDR3 DNA reads TGTGCCAGCAACTTTCCCGGGTCTAGCGGGACTAAAAACATTCAGTACTTT. It yields the protein CASNFPGSSGTKNIQYF.

In this sample, this clonotype turned up many times. The junction differs from germline at one of its ends, possibly a read error. The chain employs TRBV5-4 and TRBJ2-2; D might be TRBD1 (6 bases). CDR1 and CDR2 from the germline V gene are SGHNT and YYREEE (reference sequence). CDR3 length: 14 residues. CDR3 nucleotide sequence: TGTGCCTGCAGGCCAGGGGCGAACACCGGGGAGCTGTTTTTT. It translates to CACRPGANTGELFF.

A word on this clonotype: Germline is not matched at one junction end, which may reflect a read error. The chain has TRBV6-1 and TRBJ1-5; D ambiguous. The germline CDR1 and CDR2 sequences are MNHNS and SASEGT. The CDR3 contains 14 residues. The CDR3 region is CARSERVGNQPQHF. The CDR3 region has the DNA TGTGCCAGAAGTGAAAGGGTTGGCAATCAGCCCCAACATTTT.

In regard to this clonotype: Germline is not matched at one junction end, which may reflect a read error. The chain employs TRBV29-1 and TRBJ2-5; D uncertain. In germline, CDR1 is SQVTM, CDR2 ANQGSEA. This CDR3 is 13 amino acids long. The CDR3 DNA follows: TGCAGCGTTGTATGGGATGGGCAAGAGACCCTGTACTTC. Protein sequence: CSVVWDGQETLYF.

A remark on this clonotype: Germline and junction disagree at one end, which may indicate a read error. The chain is built from TRBV28 and TRBJ1-4, with 8 bases that match TRBD1. The CDR3 consists of 17 residues. Germline-derived CDR1 and CDR2 are MDHEN and SYDVKM. CDR3 in DNA: TGTGCCAGCAGTGGCCGGGACAGGATTGCAACTAATGAAAAACTGTTCTTT. It specifies CASSGRDRIATNEKLFF.

Worth noting for this clonotype: The junction departs from the called germline gene at one end, perhaps through a read error. This sequence joins TRBV11-2 and TRBJ2-7; no clear D. Per germline, CDR1 SGHAT and CDR2 FQNNGV. This CDR3 contains 15 residues. The CDR3 nucleotides are TGTACCAGCAGTTCCGGACGGCTTTACGCGCGCAAGCAGTACTTC. Amino acids: CTSSSGRLYARKQYF.

Regarding this clonotype: The conserved closing phenylalanine or tryptophan is absent in this CDR3, likely reflecting a read error. The CDR3 here is CASSLQGGEQFL. CDR3 sequence (DNA): TGTGCCAGTAGTTTACAGGGAGGTGAGCAGTTCCTC. The chain couples TRBV19 to TRBJ2-1; D is tentatively TRBD1 or TRBD2 (6 bases each). CDR3 length equals 12 residues. V was cut by 5 bases and J by 9 bases, with 11 bases left in between. Germline assignment: CDR1 LNHDA and CDR2 SQIVND (reference sequence).

Regarding this clonotype: One end of the junction does not line up with germline, which may come from a read error. This chain uses TRBV11-2 with TRBJ1-4; D uncertain. This CDR3 region has 14 residues. Germline assignment: CDR1 SGHAT and CDR2 FQNNGV. The CDR3 loop reads CASSLRQWAEKPFF. In DNA, the CDR3 is TGTGCCAGCAGCTTAAGGCAGTGGGCTGAAAAACCGTTTTTT.

Notes on this clonotype: At one of its ends the junction is not consistent with the germline gene, which may arise from a read error. The V and J genes are TRBV6-5 and TRBJ2-5, with D maybe TRBD2 (7 bases). The CDR3 runs to 15 residues. Germline values: CDR1 MNHEY, CDR2 SVGAGI. The CDR3 region is CASSYGTGREEIQNF. Here the CDR3 DNA reads TGTGCCAGCAGTTACGGTACAGGGAGGGAAGAGATCCAGAATTTC.

As to this clonotype: One junction end does not reproduce the germline sequence, and a read error may be involved. The V and J genes are TRBV4-3 and TRBJ1-2; TRBD1 agrees at 8 bases. The length of the CDR3 is 17 residues. In germline, CDR1 is LGHNA, CDR2 YSLEER. The CDR3 DNA follows: TGCGCGAGCAGCCAGGACTATCGACAGGGGCGGATCTATGTCTACAGCTTC. This codes for CASSQDYRQGRIYVYSF.

This clonotype was picked up many times. The chain joins TRBV28 to TRBJ2-7; D may match TRBD1 or TRBD2 (5 bases each). Trimming shortened V by 3 bases and J by 5 bases, and 14 bases separated the two germline ends. This CDR3 is 14 amino acids long. Germline CDR1 reads MDHEN; CDR2 reads SYDVKM. The CDR3, as DNA: TGTGCCAGCAGTTTCCCAGGGTCTAGCAACGAGCAGTACTTC. Residues: CASSFPGSSNEQYF.

The chain recombines TRBV29-1 with TRBJ2-5; D possibly corresponds to TRBD2 (6 bases). V shed 5 bases and J shed 12 bases, with 19 bases lying between them. The CDR3 has 12 amino acids. Germline V lookup: CDR1 SQVTM, CDR2 ANQGSEA. CDR3 amino acids: CSVLTFGEAKYF. The CDR3 nucleotides are TGCAGCGTTTTGACGTTTGGGGAGGCCAAGTACTTC.

For this clonotype: At one end the junction does not follow the germline gene, possibly because of a read error. The chain joins TRBV6-1 to TRBJ2-2; either TRBD1 or TRBD2 may supply D (5 bases each). Germline loops: CDR1 MNHNS, CDR2 SASEGT. The length of the CDR3 is 15 residues. CDR3 sequence: CASRTWGGGAWELFF. Here the CDR3 DNA reads TGTGCGAGCAGGACATGGGGCGGAGGAGCCTGGGAGCTGTTTTTT.

In the case of this clonotype: Its ends do not fully match the called genes, so a read error is possible. The chain has TRBV11-2 and TRBJ2-4; D remains unclear. This CDR3 spans 15 amino acids. From germline, CDR1 is SGHAT and CDR2 FQNNGV. Here the CDR3 reads CASISSAVAKNVQYF. In DNA form, the CDR3 reads TGTGCCAGCATCAGTTCGGCGGTAGCCAAAAACGTTCAGTACTTC.

This clonotype was counted between two and nine times. The V gene is TRBV5-1, the J gene TRBJ2-7; D possibly corresponds to TRBD2 (6 bases). Germline V lookup: CDR1 SGHRS, CDR2 YFSETQ. V gave up 0 bases and J gave up 4 bases, with 11 bases separating them. The length of the CDR3 is 14 residues. The CDR3 sequence: CASSLEPGGYEQYF. The CDR3 bases are TGCGCCAGCAGCTTGGAGCCAGGAGGGTACGAGCAGTACTTC.

Details on this clonotype: The conserved closing phenylalanine or tryptophan is absent in this CDR3, likely reflecting a read error. CDR3 sequence: CASSPRLAGGKQFL. As DNA, the CDR3 is TGTGCCAGCAGTCCCAGACTAGCGGGAGGCAAGCAGTTCTTA. The chain carries TRBV12-3 or TRBV12-4 and TRBJ2-1; 13 positions match TRBD2. V trimming: 5 bases; J trimming: 11 bases; junction bases outside the gene matches: 6. CDR3 length: 14 residues.

The table lists this clonotype with a count of one. The chain has TRBV30 and TRBJ2-2; no clear D gene. Germline loops: CDR1 GTSNPN, CDR2 SVGIG (reference sequence). This CDR3 is 12 amino acids long. The DNA for the CDR3 is TGTGCATCGGATCGGAACACCGGGGAGCTGTTTTTT. The encoded protein is CASDRNTGELFF.

To note about this clonotype: An end of the junction differs from the germline gene, which may be a read error. The CDR3 reads CASSFGGGRHTEAPF. The CDR3 coding sequence is TGTGCCAGCAGCTTCGGGGGGGGTCGGCACACTGAAGCTCCCTTT. V is TRBV11-2 and J is TRBJ1-1, with D possibly matching TRBD1 (5 bases). The CDR3 extends over 15 amino acids. CDR1 SGHAT and CDR2 FQNNGV come from the germline V gene.

Turning to this clonotype: In this CDR3 the conserved last residue, phenylalanine or tryptophan, is missing, so a read error is likely. The chain combines TRBV24-1 with TRBJ2-5; D might be TRBD1 (5 bases). Germline V lookup: CDR1 KGHDR, CDR2 SFDVKD. CDR3 length equals 14 residues. CDR3: CVTSEHTGVGTQYL. Written as DNA, the CDR3 is TGTGTCACCAGTGAGCACACAGGTGTGGGGACCCAGTACTTG.

Details on this clonotype: A junction end diverges from the germline sequence, so it may reflect a read error. The chain links TRBV4-2 to TRBJ2-6; no definite D call. Germline V gene lookup returns CDR1 LGHNA and CDR2 YNFKEQ. This CDR3 region has 16 residues. CDR3 protein: CASSQEASSEANVLIF. The DNA of the CDR3 is TGTGCCAGCAGCCAAGAAGCAAGCTCTGAGGCCAACGTCCTGATTTTC.

The chain is built from TRBV7-9 and TRBJ2-7, with D unresolved. The CDR3 is 15 residues long. V was cut by 5 bases and J by 3 bases, with 17 bases left in between. The V gene's germline CDR1 is SEHNR and CDR2 FQNEAQ (reference sequence). CDR3 loop: CASSRSSRSFYEQYF. The CDR3 bases are TGTGCCAGCAGCCGGAGTAGCAGGAGTTTCTACGAGCAGTACTTC.

With regard to this clonotype: In this CDR3 the conserved last residue, phenylalanine or tryptophan, is missing, so a read error is likely. The DNA is left out, because the CDR3 cannot be placed on it with certainty; the CDR3 is given as TCRdb lists it. CDR3: CATSEGDYDTGEVFL. This chain uses TRBV24-1 with TRBJ2-2; the DNA was not used to check the table's D call, TRBD1. Termini included, the CDR3 measures 15 amino acids. Germline lookup yields CDR1 KGHDR and CDR2 SFDVKD.

Notes on this clonotype: This clone may be a read error of a much larger clone one base away. This chain uses TRBV5-1 with TRBJ2-3, with TRBD1 identical over 8 bases. Looked up from germline, CDR1 is SGHRS and CDR2 is YFSETQ. J was trimmed by 7 bases and V by 6 bases; bases with no gene match: 10. CDR3 size: 14 residues. The CDR3, as DNA: TGCGCCAGCAACGGACAGGGAGTACCAAATACGCAGTATTTT. Its translation is CASNGQGVPNTQYF.

The gene calls are TRBV24-1 and TRBJ1-5; weak D call: TRBD1 (5 bases). V dropped 4 bases and J dropped 7 bases, with 13 bases sitting between them. Germline assignment: CDR1 KGHDR and CDR2 SFDVKD. This CDR3 region has 14 residues. The chain's CDR3 is CATSDLDIGQPQHF. In DNA form, the CDR3 reads TGTGCCACCAGTGACCTGGACATAGGGCAGCCCCAGCATTTT.

On this clonotype: One end of the junction varies from germline; a read error may be responsible. This sequence joins TRBV6-2 or TRBV6-3 and TRBJ2-1, with 7 nucleotides matching TRBD2. Germline assignment: CDR1 MNHEY and CDR2 SVGEGT. The CDR3 covers 15 residues. The CDR3 region has the DNA TGTCCCAGCAGTAAATATAGCGGGTGTTACAATGAGCAGTTCTTC. Translation: CPSSKYSGCYNEQFF.